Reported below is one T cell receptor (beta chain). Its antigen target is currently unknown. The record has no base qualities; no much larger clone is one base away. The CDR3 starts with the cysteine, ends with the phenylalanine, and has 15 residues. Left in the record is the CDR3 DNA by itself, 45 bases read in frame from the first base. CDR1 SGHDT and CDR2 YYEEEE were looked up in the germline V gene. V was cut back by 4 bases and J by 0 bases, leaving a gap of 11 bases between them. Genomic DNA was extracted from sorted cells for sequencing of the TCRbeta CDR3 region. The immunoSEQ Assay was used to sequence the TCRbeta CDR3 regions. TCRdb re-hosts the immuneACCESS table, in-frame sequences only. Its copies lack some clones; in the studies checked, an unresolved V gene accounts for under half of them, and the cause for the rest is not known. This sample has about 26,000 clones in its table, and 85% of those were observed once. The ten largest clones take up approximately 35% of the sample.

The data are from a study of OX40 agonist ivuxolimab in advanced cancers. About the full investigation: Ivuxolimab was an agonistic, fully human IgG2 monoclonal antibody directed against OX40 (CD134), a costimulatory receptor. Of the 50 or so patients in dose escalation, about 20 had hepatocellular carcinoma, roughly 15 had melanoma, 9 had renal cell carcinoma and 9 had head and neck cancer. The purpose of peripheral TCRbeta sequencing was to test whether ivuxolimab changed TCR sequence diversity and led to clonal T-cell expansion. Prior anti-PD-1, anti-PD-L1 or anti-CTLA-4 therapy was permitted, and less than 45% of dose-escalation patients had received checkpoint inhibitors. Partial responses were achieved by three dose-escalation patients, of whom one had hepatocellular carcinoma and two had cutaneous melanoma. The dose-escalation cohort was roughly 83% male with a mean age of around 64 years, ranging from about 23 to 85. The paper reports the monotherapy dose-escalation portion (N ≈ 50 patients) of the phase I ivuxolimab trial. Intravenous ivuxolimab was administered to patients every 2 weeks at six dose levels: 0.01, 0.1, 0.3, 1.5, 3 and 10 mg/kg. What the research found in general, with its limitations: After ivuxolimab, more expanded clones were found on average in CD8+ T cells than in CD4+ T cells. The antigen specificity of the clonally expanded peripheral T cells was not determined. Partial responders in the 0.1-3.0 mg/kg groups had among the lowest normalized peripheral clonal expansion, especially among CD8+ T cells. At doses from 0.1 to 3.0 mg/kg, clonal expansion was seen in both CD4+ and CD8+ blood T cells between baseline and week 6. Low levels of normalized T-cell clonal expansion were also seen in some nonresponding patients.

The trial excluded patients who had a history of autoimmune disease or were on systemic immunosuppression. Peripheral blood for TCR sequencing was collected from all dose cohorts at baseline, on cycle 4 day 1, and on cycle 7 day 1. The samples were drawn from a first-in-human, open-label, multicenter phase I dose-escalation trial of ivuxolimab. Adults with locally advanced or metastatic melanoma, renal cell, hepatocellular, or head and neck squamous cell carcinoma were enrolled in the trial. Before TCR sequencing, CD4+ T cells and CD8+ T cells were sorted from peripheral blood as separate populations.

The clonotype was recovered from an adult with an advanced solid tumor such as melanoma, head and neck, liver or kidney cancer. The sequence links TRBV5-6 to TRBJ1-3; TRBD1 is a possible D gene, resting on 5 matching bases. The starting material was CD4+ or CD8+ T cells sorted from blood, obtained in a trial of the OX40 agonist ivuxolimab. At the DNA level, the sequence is TGTGCCAGCAGCAGGGGCCTAAGCTCTGGAAACACCATATATTTT. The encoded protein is CASSRGLSSGNTIYF.